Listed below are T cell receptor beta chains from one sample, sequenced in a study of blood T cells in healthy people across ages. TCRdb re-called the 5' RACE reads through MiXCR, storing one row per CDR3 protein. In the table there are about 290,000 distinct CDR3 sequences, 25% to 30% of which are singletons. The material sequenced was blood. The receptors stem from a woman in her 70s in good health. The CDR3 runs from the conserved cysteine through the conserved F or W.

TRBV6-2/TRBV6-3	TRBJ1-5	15	CASRSGQGRNQPQHF
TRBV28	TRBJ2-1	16	CASSRQGAIAYNEQFF
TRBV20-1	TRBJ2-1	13	CSAAGILYNEQFF
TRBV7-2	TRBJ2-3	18	CASSLRTSGRTSTDTQYF
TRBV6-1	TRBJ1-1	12	CASSEYPAEAFF
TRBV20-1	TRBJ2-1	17	CSASGHGLAGEKNEQFF
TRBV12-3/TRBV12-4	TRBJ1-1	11	CASRGVAEAFF
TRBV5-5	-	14	CASSFWTADNEQFF
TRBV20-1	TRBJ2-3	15	CSARDRRGVSDTQYF
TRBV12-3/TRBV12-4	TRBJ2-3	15	CASSLGAGTTDTQYF
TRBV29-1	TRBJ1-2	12	CSVEVTARGYTF
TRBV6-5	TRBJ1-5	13	CASSYHRDQPQHF
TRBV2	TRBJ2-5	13	CATGTPGMETQYF
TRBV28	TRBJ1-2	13	CASNRSGGYGYTF
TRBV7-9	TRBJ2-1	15	CASSRGGPQVHEQFF
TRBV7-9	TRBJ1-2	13	CASSLSTGDGYTF